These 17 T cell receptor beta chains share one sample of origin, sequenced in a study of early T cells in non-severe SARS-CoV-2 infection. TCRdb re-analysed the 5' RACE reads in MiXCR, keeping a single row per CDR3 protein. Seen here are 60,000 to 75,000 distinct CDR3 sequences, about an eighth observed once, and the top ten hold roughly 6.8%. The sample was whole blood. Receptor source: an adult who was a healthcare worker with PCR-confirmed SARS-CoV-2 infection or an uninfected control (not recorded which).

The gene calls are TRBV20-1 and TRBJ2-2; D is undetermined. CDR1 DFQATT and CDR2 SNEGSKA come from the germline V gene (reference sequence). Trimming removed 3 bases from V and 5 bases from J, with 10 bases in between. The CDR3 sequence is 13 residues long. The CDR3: CSARSPGTGELFF. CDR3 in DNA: TGCAGTGCTAGGTCGCCTGGGACCGGGGAGCTGTTTTTT.

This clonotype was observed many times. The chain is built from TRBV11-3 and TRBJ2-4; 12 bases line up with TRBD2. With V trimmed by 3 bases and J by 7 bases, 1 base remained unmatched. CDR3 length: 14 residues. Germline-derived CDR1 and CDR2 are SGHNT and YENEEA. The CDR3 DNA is TGTGCCAGCAGCTTGACTAGCGGGAGTAACATTCAGTACTTC. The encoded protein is CASSLTSGSNIQYF.

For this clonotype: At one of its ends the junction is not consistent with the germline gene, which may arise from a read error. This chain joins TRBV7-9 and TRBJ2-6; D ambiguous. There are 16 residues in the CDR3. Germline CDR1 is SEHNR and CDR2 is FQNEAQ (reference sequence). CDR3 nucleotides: TGTGCCAGCAGCTTAGCGGAAAGCTCTGAGGCCAACGTCCTGACCTTC. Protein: CASSLAESSEANVLTF.

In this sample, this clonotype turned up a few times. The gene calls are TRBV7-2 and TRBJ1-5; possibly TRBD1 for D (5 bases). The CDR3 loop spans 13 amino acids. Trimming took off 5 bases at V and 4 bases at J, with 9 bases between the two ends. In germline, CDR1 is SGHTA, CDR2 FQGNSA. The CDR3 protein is CASSARQNQPQHF. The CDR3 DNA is TGTGCCAGCAGCGCACGACAGAATCAGCCCCAGCATTTT.

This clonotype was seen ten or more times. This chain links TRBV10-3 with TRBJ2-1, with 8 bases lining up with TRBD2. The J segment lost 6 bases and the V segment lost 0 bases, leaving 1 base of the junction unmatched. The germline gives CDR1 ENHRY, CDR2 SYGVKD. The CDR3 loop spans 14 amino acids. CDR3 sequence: CAISESGTSNEQFF. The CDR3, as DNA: TGTGCCATCAGTGAGTCCGGGACTAGCAATGAGCAGTTCTTC.

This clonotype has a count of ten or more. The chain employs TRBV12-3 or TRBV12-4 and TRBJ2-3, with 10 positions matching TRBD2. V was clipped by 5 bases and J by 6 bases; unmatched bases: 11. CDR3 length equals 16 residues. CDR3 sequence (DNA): TGTGCCAGCAGTCTAGGGGCTAGCGGGAGTCTGGATACGCAGTATTTT. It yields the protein CASSLGASGSLDTQYF.

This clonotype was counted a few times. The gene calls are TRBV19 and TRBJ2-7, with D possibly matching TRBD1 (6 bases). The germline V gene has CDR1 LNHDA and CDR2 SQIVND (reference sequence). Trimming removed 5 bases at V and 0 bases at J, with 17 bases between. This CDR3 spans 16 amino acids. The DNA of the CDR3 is TGTGCCAGTAGTCACCTCAGGGGTAGGAGCTCCTACGAGCAGTACTTC. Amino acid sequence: CASSHLRGRSSYEQYF.

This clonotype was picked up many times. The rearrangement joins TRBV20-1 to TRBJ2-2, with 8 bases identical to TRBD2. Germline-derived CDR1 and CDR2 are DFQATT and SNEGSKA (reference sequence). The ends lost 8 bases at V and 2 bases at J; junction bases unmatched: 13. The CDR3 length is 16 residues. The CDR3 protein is CSIPGGAGGNTGELFF. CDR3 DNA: TGCAGTATTCCCGGTGGGGCGGGGGGTAACACCGGGGAGCTGTTTTTT.

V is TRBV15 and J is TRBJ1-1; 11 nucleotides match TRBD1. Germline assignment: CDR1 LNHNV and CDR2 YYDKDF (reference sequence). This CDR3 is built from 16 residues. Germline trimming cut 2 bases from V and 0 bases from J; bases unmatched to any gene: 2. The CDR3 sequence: CATSRWTGGVNTEAFF. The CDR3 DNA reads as TGTGCCACCAGCAGATGGACAGGGGGCGTGAACACTGAAGCTTTCTTT.

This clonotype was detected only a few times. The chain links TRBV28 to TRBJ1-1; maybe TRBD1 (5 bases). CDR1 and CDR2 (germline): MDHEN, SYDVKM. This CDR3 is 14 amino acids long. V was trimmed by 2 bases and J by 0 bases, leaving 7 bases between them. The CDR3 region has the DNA TGTGCCAGCAGTTTAACAGGCTTGAACACTGAAGCTTTCTTT. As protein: CASSLTGLNTEAFF.

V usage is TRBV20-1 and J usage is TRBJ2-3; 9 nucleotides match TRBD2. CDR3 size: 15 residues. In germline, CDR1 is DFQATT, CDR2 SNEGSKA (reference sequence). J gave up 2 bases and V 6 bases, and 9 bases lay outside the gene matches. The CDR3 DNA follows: TGCAGTGCCACCCCGCTAGCGGGGTACACAGATACGCAGTATTTT. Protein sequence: CSATPLAGYTDTQYF.

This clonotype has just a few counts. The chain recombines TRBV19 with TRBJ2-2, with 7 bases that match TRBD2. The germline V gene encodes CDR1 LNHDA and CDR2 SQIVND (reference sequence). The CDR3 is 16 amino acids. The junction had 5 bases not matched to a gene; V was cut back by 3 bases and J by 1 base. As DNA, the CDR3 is TGTGCCAGTAGTATCACAGCTAGCGGGAACACCGGGGAGCTGTTTTTT. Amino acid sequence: CASSITASGNTGELFF.

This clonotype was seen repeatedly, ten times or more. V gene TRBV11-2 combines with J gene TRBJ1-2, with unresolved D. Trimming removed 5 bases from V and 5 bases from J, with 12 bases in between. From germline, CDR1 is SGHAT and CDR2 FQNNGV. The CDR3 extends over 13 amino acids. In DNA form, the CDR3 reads TGTGCCAGCAGCACCGGGCCGGCATATGGCTACACCTTC. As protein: CASSTGPAYGYTF.

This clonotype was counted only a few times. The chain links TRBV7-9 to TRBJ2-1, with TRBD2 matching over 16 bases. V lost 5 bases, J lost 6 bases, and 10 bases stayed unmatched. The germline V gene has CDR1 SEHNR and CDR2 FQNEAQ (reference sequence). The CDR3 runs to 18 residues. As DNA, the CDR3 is TGTGCCAGCAGCCCTCTCGGGACTAGCGGGGGGGCGTCCAATGAGCAGTTCTTC. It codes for CASSPLGTSGGASNEQFF.

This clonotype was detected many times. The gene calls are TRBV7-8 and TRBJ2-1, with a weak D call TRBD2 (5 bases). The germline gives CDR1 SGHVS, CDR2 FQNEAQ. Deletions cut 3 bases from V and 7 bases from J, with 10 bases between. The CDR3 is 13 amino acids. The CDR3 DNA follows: TGTGCCAGCAGCTTTTATACGGGGAATGAGCAGTTCTTC. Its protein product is CASSFYTGNEQFF.

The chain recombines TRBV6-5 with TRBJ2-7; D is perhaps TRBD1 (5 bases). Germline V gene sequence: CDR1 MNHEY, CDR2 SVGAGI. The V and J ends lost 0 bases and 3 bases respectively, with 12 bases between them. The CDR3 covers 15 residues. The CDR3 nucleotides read TGTGCCAGCAGTTACTCACAGGTTTTAGTCTACGAGCAGTACTTC. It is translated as CASSYSQVLVYEQYF.

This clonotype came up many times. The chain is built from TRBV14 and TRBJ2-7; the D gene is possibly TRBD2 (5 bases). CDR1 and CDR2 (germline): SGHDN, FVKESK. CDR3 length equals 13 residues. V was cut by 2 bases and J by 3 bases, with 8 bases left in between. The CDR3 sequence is CASSQIGVYEQYF. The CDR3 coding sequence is TGTGCCAGCAGCCAAATCGGGGTCTACGAGCAGTACTTC.